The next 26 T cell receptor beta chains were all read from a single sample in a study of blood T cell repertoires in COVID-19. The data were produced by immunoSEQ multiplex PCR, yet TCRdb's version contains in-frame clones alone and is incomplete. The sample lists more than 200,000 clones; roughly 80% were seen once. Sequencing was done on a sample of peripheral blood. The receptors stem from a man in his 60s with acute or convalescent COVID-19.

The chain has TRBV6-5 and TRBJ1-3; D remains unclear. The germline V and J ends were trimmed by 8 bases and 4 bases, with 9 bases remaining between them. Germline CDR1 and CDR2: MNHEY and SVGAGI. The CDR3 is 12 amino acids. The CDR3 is CASDSLGNTIYF. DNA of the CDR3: TGTGCCAGCGACTCCTTAGGAAACACCATATATTTT.

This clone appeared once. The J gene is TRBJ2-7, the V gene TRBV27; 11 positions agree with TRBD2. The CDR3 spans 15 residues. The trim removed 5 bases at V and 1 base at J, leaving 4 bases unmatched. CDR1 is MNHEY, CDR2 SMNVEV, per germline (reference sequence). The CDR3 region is CASSRTSGFSYEQYF. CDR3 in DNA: TGTGCCAGCAGTAGGACTAGCGGGTTTTCCTACGAGCAGTACTTC.

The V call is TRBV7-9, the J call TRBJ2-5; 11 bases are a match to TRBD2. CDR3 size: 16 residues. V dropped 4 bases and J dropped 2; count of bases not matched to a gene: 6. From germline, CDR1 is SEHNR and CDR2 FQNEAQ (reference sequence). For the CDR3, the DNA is TGTGCCAGCAGCTCCACCGGGACTAGCGGACAAGAGACCCAGTACTTC. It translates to CASSSTGTSGQETQYF.

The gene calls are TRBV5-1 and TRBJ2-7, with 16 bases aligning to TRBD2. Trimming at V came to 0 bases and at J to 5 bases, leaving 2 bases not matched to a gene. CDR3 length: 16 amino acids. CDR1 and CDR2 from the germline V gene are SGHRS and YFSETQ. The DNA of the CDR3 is TGCGCCAGCAGCTTGGGGGGGACTAGCGGGAGGGACGAGCAGTACTTC. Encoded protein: CASSLGGTSGRDEQYF.

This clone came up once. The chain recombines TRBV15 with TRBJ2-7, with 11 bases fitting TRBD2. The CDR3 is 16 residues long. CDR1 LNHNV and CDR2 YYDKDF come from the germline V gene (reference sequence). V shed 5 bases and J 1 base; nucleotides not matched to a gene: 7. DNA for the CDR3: TGTGCCACCAGCCCCCGGACTAGCGGGCTGTCCTACGAGCAGTACTTC. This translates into CATSPRTSGLSYEQYF.

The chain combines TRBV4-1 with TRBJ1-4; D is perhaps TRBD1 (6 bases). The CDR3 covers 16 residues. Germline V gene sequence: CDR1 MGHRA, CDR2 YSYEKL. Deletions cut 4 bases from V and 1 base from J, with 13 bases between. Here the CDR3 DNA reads TGCGCCAGCAGCCGAAATCAACAGGGAACTAATGAAAAACTGTTTTTT. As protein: CASSRNQQGTNEKLFF.

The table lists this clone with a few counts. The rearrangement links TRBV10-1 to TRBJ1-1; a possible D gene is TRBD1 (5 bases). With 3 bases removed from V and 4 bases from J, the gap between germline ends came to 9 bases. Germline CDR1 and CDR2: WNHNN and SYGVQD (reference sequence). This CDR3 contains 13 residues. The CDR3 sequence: CASSDPGGTEAFF. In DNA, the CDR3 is TGCGCCAGCAGTGACCCGGGGGGCACTGAAGCTTTCTTT.

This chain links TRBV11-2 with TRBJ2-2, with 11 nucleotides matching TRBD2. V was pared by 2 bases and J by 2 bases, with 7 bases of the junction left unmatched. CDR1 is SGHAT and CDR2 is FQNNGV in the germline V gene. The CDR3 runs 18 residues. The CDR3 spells CASSLRASGGINTGELFF. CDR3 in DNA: TGTGCCAGCAGCTTACGTGCTAGCGGGGGGATCAACACCGGGGAGCTGTTTTTT.

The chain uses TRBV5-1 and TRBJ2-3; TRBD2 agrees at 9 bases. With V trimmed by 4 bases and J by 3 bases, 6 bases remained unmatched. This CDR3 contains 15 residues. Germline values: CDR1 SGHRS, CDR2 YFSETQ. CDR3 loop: CASSASGVSTDTQYF. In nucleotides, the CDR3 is TGCGCCAGCAGCGCTAGCGGGGTCTCAACAGATACGCAGTATTTT.

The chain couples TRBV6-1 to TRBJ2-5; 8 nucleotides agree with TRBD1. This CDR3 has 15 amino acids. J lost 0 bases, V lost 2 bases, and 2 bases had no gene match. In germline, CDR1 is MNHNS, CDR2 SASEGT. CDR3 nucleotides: TGTGCCAGCAGTGAATACAGGGGGTACCAAGAGACCCAGTACTTC. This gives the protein CASSEYRGYQETQYF.

Here the CDR3 reads CASSGGAMNTEAFF. CDR3 DNA: TGTGCCAGCAGCGGCGGCGCGATGAACACTGAAGCTTTCTTT. V is TRBV9 and J is TRBJ1-1; no firm D call. This CDR3 spans 14 amino acids. V was clipped by 3 bases and J by 0 bases, with 9 bases between them. Germline CDR1 is SGDLS and CDR2 is YYNGEE.

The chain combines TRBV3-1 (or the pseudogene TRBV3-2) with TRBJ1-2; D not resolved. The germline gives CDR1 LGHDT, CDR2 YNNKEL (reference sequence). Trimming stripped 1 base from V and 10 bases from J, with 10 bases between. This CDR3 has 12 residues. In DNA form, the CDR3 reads TGTGCCAGCAGCCAAGGAGGGAAGGTCTACACCTTC. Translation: CASSQGGKVYTF.

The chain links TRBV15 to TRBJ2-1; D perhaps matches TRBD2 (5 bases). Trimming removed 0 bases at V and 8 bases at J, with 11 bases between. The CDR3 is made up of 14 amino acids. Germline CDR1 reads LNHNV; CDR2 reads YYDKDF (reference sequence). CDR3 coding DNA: TGTGCCACCAGCAGAGATCAACTGGGAGATGAGCAGTTCTTC. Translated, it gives CATSRDQLGDEQFF.

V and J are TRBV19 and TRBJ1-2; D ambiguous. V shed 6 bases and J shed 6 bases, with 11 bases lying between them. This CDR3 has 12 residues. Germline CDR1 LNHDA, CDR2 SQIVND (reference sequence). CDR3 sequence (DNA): TGTGCCAGTAGCGGCGGGAGCCATGGCTACACCTTC. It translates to CASSGGSHGYTF.

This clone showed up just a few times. The CDR3 DNA is TGTGCCAGCAGCTTAGTCGCGACTAGCGGGGGACAAGAGACCCAGTACTTC. As protein: CASSLVATSGGQETQYF. J is TRBJ2-5 and V is TRBV11-3; TRBD2 matches at 12 bases. Unmatched junction bases numbered 5, after V lost 1 base and J lost 2 bases. Per germline, CDR1 SGHNT and CDR2 YENEEA. CDR3 length equals 17 residues.

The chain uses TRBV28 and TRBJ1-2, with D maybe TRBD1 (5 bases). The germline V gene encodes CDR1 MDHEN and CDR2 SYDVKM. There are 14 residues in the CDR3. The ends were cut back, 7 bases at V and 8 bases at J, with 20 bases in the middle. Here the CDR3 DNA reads TGTGCCAGCAATCCGGGGGGTCTCCAGAGAGGCTACACCTTC. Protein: CASNPGGLQRGYTF.

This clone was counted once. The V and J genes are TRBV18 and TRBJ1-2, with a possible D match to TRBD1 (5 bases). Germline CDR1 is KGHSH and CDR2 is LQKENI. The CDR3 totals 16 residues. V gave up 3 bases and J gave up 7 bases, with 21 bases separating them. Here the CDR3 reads CASSPINRSPEVGYTF. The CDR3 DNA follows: TGTGCCAGCTCACCGATAAACAGGTCCCCCGAGGTTGGCTACACCTTC.

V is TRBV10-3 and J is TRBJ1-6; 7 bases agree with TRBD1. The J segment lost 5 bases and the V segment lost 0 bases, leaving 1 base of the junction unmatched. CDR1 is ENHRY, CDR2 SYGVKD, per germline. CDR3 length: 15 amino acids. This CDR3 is CAISESTGNNSPLHF. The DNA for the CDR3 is TGTGCCATCAGTGAGTCGACAGGGAATAATTCACCCCTCCACTTT.

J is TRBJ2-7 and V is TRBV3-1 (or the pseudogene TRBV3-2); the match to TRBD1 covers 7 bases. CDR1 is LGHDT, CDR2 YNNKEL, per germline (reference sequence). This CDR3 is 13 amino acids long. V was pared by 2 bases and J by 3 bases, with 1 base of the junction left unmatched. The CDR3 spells CASSQNRGYEQYF. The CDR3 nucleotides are TGTGCCAGCAGCCAAAACAGGGGCTACGAGCAGTACTTC.

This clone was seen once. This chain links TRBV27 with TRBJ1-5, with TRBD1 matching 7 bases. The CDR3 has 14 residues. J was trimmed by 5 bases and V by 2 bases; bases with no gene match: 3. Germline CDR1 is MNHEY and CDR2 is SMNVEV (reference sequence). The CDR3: CASSLTGAYQPQHF. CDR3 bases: TGTGCCAGCAGTTTAACAGGGGCCTATCAGCCCCAGCATTTT.

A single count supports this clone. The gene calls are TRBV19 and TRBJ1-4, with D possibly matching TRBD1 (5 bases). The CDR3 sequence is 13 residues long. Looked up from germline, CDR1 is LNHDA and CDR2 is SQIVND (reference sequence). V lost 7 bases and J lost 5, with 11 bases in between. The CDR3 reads CASTGTENEKLFF. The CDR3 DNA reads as TGTGCCAGTACAGGGACTGAAAATGAAAAACTGTTTTTT.

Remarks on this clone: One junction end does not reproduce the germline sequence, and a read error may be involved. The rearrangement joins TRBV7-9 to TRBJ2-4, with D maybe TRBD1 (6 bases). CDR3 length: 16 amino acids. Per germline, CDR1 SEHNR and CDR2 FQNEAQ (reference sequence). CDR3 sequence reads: CASTVPPGRGPLGGHF. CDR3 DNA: TGTGCCAGCACCGTACCGCCGGGCAGGGGACCCCTGGGTGGGCACTTC.

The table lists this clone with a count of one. The CDR3 protein is CATLGHPSEGTEAFF. For the CDR3, the DNA is TGTGCCACCCTGGGACACCCCAGCGAGGGCACTGAAGCTTTCTTT. V and J are TRBV10-3 and TRBJ1-1; D perhaps matches TRBD1 (6 bases). Germline-derived CDR1 and CDR2 are ENHRY and SYGVKD. With 10 bases removed from V and 4 bases from J, the gap between germline ends came to 22 bases. CDR3 length equals 15 residues.

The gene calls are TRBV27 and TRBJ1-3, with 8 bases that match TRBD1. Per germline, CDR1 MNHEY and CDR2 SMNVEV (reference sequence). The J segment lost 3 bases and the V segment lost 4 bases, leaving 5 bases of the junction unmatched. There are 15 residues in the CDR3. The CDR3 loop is CASSSGTGLGNTIYF. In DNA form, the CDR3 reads TGTGCCAGCAGTTCCGGGACAGGACTTGGAAACACCATATATTTT.

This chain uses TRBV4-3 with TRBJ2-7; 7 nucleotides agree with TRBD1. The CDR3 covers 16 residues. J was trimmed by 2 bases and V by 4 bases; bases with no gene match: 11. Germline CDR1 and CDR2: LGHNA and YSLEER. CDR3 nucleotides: TGCGCCAGCAGCCCCGTCCCACGTACAGGGGCCTACGAGCAGTACTTC. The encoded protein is CASSPVPRTGAYEQYF.

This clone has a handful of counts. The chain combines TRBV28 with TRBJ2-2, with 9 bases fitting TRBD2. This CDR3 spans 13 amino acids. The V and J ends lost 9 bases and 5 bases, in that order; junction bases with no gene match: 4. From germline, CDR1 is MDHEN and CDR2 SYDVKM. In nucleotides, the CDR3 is TGTGCCAGTAGCGGGAGAGGAACCGGGGAGCTGTTTTTT. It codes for CASSGRGTGELFF.